A single sample is the source of the 24 T cell receptor beta chains below, sequenced in a study of breast tumors, draining lymph nodes, adjacent tissues (dated by TCRdb to the mid-2010s). The lymph node samples were taken from the axillary draining lymph nodes of breast cancer patients. The method behind the library was multiplex PCR. The listed sequencing device is Illumina HiSeq 2000. Through fastp at Q25 and MiXCR, TCRdb rebuilt clones from the public reads, retaining in-frame beta chains. Every distinct CDR3 protein forms one entry, paired with its most common genes and DNA. The table for this sample lists 150,000 to 250,000 distinct CDR3 sequences; approximately 33% of them were counted only once. The ten most abundant clones make up about 4.3% of the sample. The sample comprised axillary lymph node tissue. The receptors derive from a female donor with breast cancer. Some clones in this sample may be carry-over from other donors' samples.

To note about this clonotype: A much larger clone lies one base from this, so it may be a read error. This chain connects TRBV4-2 to TRBJ2-5; D ambiguous. The CDR3 extends over 14 amino acids. CDR1 is LGHNA and CDR2 is YNFKEQ in the germline V gene. The chain's CDR3 is CTSSQDWRQETQYF. As DNA, the CDR3 is TGTACCAGCAGCCAAGATTGGCGACAAGAGACCCAGTACTTC.

This clonotype was detected ten times or more. The chain joins TRBV2 to TRBJ2-2; unclear D gene. The V and J ends lost 8 bases and 0 bases respectively, with 10 bases between them. CDR3 length equals 14 residues. Germline V gene sequence: CDR1 SNHLY, CDR2 FYNNEI. The CDR3 loop is CASGDTSNTGELFF. The CDR3 nucleotides are TGTGCCAGCGGAGACACCTCGAACACCGGGGAGCTGTTTTTT.

This clonotype was observed many times. The V call is TRBV12-3 or TRBV12-4, the J call TRBJ2-5; TRBD2 aligns across 15 bases. CDR3 length: 13 residues. The trim removed 10 bases at V and 5 bases at J, leaving 2 bases unmatched. Here the CDR3 DNA reads TGTGCCACCGGACTAGCGGGGGGGGAGACCCAGTACTTC. The encoded protein is CATGLAGGETQYF.

CDR3 sequence (DNA): TGTGCCAGCAGTCTACAGACAGGTATTTCGACTGAAGCTTTCTTT. Its translation is CASSLQTGISTEAFF. The chain combines TRBV12-3 or TRBV12-4 with TRBJ1-1, with TRBD1 as a possible D gene (6 bases). CDR3 length: 15 amino acids. Trimming stripped 5 bases from V and 5 bases from J, with 18 bases between.

The chain combines TRBV12-3 or TRBV12-4 with TRBJ1-6, with D possibly matching TRBD1 (6 bases). V lost 8 bases to trimming and J lost 9 bases, with 11 bases between them. The CDR3 is made up of 12 amino acids. This CDR3 is CASLRTASPLHF. The CDR3 nucleotides are TGTGCCAGCCTTCGGACAGCTTCACCCCTCCACTTT.

The chain employs TRBV7-9 and TRBJ2-7, with a tentative D call TRBD1 (5 bases). V was cut by 1 base and J by 5 bases, with 12 bases left in between. The CDR3 spans 14 residues. Germline V gene lookup returns CDR1 SEHNR and CDR2 FQNEAQ (reference sequence). The CDR3 loop is CASSLEARVHEQYF. Here the CDR3 DNA reads TGTGCCAGCAGCTTAGAGGCCAGGGTCCACGAGCAGTACTTC.

Judged by abundance, this clonotype is medium-sized. The chain carries TRBV29-1 and TRBJ1-2; D is possibly TRBD1 (5 bases). The CDR3 length is 12 residues. CDR1 is SQVTM, CDR2 ANQGSEA, per germline. The V and J ends lost 4 bases and 8 bases respectively, with 14 bases between them. CDR3 in amino acids: CSVVPTEEGYTF. In DNA, the CDR3 is TGCAGCGTTGTTCCGACAGAGGAGGGCTACACCTTC.

This clonotype was recorded at least ten times. This sequence joins TRBV5-1 and TRBJ2-7; 7 bases fit TRBD1. This CDR3 spans 14 amino acids. V lost 3 bases and J lost 0; bases outside the gene matches: 3. Germline-derived CDR1 and CDR2 are SGHRS and YFSETQ. The CDR3 spells CASSWAGGSYEQYF. The CDR3 DNA follows: TGCGCCAGCAGCTGGGCAGGGGGCTCCTACGAGCAGTACTTC.

CDR3 sequence reads: CASSTDKQETQYF. In nucleotides, the CDR3 is TGTGCCAGCAGTACCGACAAGCAAGAGACCCAGTACTTC. V is TRBV7-2 and J is TRBJ2-5; D ambiguous. Germline CDR1 and CDR2: SGHTA and FQGNSA. This CDR3 contains 13 residues. The V end was cut by 6 bases, the J end by 2 bases, with 10 bases between.

This clonotype came up many times. The rearrangement uses TRBV6-5 and TRBJ2-7; D could derive from TRBD1 or TRBD2 (5 bases each). This CDR3 has 14 amino acids. From germline, CDR1 is MNHEY and CDR2 SVGAGI. The V end was cut by 8 bases, the J end by 2 bases, with 16 bases between. Written as DNA, the CDR3 is TGTGCCAGCCGAAGTGGGGACGCCACCTACGAGCAGTACTTC. Translation gives CASRSGDATYEQYF.

This clonotype was counted ten times or more. The rearrangement links TRBV5-8 to TRBJ2-1, with TRBD2 matching 14 bases. Germline V gene data show CDR1 as SGHTS and CDR2 as YDEGEE. The CDR3 extends over 15 amino acids. Trimming at V came to 3 bases and at J to 7 bases, leaving 3 bases not matched to a gene. CDR3 amino acids: CASSSGTSGRNEQFF. The CDR3 DNA reads TGTGCCAGCAGCTCCGGGACTAGCGGGAGAAATGAGCAGTTCTTC.

On this clonotype itself: The junction and the germline gene differ at one end; a read error may be behind it. The chain combines TRBV7-6 with TRBJ2-2; D is perhaps TRBD2 (5 bases). The CDR3 extends over 13 amino acids. Germline V gene lookup returns CDR1 SGHVS and CDR2 FNYEAQ. CDR3 residues: CASCLRGTGELFF. As DNA, the CDR3 is TGTGCCAGCTGCTTGCGAGGGACCGGGGAGCTGTTTTTT. The full variable domain, completed using reference TRBV7-6 and TRBJ2-2, is GAGVSQSPRYKVTKRGQDVALRCDPISGHVSLYWYRQALGQGPEFLTYFNYEAQQDKSGLPNDRFSAERPEGSISTLTIQRTEQRDSAMYRCASCLRGTGELFFGEGSRLTVL.

This clonotype was counted many times. V and J are TRBV7-8 and TRBJ2-7; TRBD1 might be the D (6 bases). The V gene lost 1 base and the J gene lost 3 bases, with 7 bases spanning the gap. Germline assignment: CDR1 SGHVS and CDR2 FQNEAQ. The CDR3 consists of 13 residues. The CDR3 spells CASSLDRVYEQYF. The DNA for the CDR3 is TGTGCCAGCAGCTTAGACAGGGTCTACGAGCAGTACTTC.

This clonotype was observed at least ten times. This chain uses TRBV5-1 with TRBJ2-2; 8 positions agree with TRBD2. The CDR3 is made up of 17 amino acids. The germline V gene encodes CDR1 SGHRS and CDR2 YFSETQ. Trimming removed 4 bases from V and 3 bases from J; junction bases left unmatched: 11. The CDR3 nucleotides read TGCGCCAGCAGCCGCGACGGAAGCGGGGGTTACACCGGGGAGCTGTTTTTT. It is translated as CASSRDGSGGYTGELFF.

This clonotype was found many times. The chain recombines TRBV10-3 with TRBJ1-2; 10 bases line up with TRBD1. The V gene end was trimmed by 4 bases and the J gene end by 5 bases; junction bases not matched to a gene: 7. The CDR3 contains 15 residues. CDR1 ENHRY and CDR2 SYGVKD come from the germline V gene. CDR3 sequence: CAISGFGTGAYGYTF. The CDR3 DNA reads as TGTGCCATCAGTGGATTCGGGACAGGGGCTTATGGCTACACCTTC.

This clonotype was counted only a few times. Possible read error: a much larger clone is one base away. The chain has TRBV20-1 and TRBJ1-2; D gene unclear. CDR1 and CDR2 (germline): DFQATT, SNEGSKA (reference sequence). The CDR3 has 13 residues. V lost 5 bases to trimming and J lost 10 bases, with 20 bases between them. CDR3 DNA sequence: TGCAGTGCTCACCACGTTCAGCGGGATGCCTACACCTTC. Its translation is CSAHHVQRDAYTF.

This clonotype has a count of ten or more. V usage is TRBV11-2 and J usage is TRBJ1-2; possibly TRBD1 for D (5 bases). The germline V gene encodes CDR1 SGHAT and CDR2 FQNNGV. V was trimmed by 2 bases and J by 1 base, leaving 8 bases between them. The CDR3 is made up of 14 amino acids. In nucleotides, the CDR3 is TGTGCCAGCAGCTTAACCGACAGTAACTATGGCTACACCTTC. It translates to CASSLTDSNYGYTF.

This clonotype has a count of ten or more. V is TRBV12-3 or TRBV12-4 and J is TRBJ2-7, with TRBD1 matching 12 bases. The ends lost 6 bases at V and 2 bases at J; junction bases unmatched: 5. The CDR3 is 15 amino acids. The CDR3 loop reads CASSPGQGAPYEQYF. Written as DNA, the CDR3 is TGTGCCAGCAGCCCGGGACAGGGGGCGCCCTACGAGCAGTACTTC.

The count of this clonotype is one. The CDR3 does not end in the conserved phenylalanine or tryptophan, so this is likely a read error. The rearrangement joins TRBV29-1 to TRBJ2-5; weak D call: TRBD2 (5 bases). Germline CDR1 SQVTM, CDR2 ANQGSEA. Trimming pared 6 bases from V and 1 base from J, leaving 12 bases between. This CDR3 has 13 residues. In DNA, the CDR3 is TGCAGCGTCGGGGTACGAGCCCAAGAGACCCAGTACCTC. This sequence encodes CSVGVRAQETQYL.

The table lists this clonotype with many counts. J is TRBJ2-7 and V is TRBV2; TRBD2 might be the D (5 bases). Germline V gene sequence: CDR1 SNHLY, CDR2 FYNNEI. CDR3 length: 14 amino acids. V lost 7 bases and J lost 0, with 13 bases in between. The CDR3 sequence is CASTNSGSSYEQYF. The DNA for the CDR3 is TGTGCCAGCACGAACAGCGGAAGCTCCTACGAGCAGTACTTC.

This clonotype was seen repeatedly, ten times or more. This sequence joins TRBV20-1 and TRBJ2-2; 8 bases are shared with TRBD1. This CDR3 is 15 amino acids long. Germline loops: CDR1 DFQATT, CDR2 SNEGSKA (reference sequence). After removal of 0 bases from V and 3 bases from J, the junction contained 3 bases not matched to a gene. The CDR3 DNA follows: TGCAGTGCTAGAGATCGGGACAGGTACACCGGGGAGCTGTTTTTT. It encodes CSARDRDRYTGELFF.

The J gene is TRBJ2-7, the V gene TRBV20-1; D is undetermined. The CDR3 loop spans 16 amino acids. From germline, CDR1 is DFQATT and CDR2 SNEGSKA (reference sequence). V lost 6 bases, J lost 0 bases, and 21 bases lay in between. CDR3 coding DNA: TGCAGTGCCAGCAGCCTGACGGACGGATCCTCCTACGAGCAGTACTTC. It encodes CSASSLTDGSSYEQYF.

Ten or more counts support this clonotype. The chain recombines TRBV4-3 with TRBJ2-3; perhaps TRBD1 as D (5 bases). V lost 0 bases to trimming and J lost 5 bases, with 12 bases between them. Per germline, CDR1 LGHNA and CDR2 YSLEER. The CDR3 contains 15 residues. CDR3 coding DNA: TGCGCCAGCAGCCAAGATATAGGGGAACAAGATACGCAGTATTTT. Translating gives CASSQDIGEQDTQYF.

Many counts were recorded for this clonotype. V is TRBV3-1 and J is TRBJ2-2; 8 bases line up with TRBD2. Trimming at V came to 3 bases and at J to 0 bases, leaving 9 bases not matched to a gene. CDR3 size: 18 residues. In germline, CDR1 is LGHDT, CDR2 YNNKEL (reference sequence). The CDR3: CASSHPSGGPTNTGELFF. In DNA form, the CDR3 reads TGTGCCAGCAGCCATCCCAGCGGGGGACCTACGAACACCGGGGAGCTGTTTTTT.